Listed below are T cell receptor beta chains from one sample, sequenced in a study of blood T cells in healthy people across ages. TCRdb ran MiXCR on the 5' RACE reads and lists one entry per CDR3 protein. The sample lists approximately 810,000 distinct CDR3 sequences; under 30% were seen once. The sequenced material came from blood. These TCRs come from a woman aged 80 or over in good health. The CDR3 runs from the conserved cysteine through the conserved F or W. The D gene is left open where the match is weak. Rows may omit the clone size; those that give it use once, few, many or a size class.

clone_size | j_call | d_call | v_call | cdr3_nt | cdr3_aa
many | TRBJ1-6 | NA | TRBV7-2 | TGTGCCAGCAGCTTACGGGGACCCACTTTTACCCTCGGTTCACCCCTCCACTTT | CASSLRGPTFTLGSPLHF
many | TRBJ1-5 | NA | TRBV20-1 | TGCAGTGCTGCTTTATCAGACAATCAGCCCCAGCATTTT | CSAALSDNQPQHF
NA | TRBJ2-5 | TRBD2 | TRBV20-1 | TGCAGTGCTAGAGATCCTAGCGGGAGGGCCCAAGGGATTGCAGAGACCCAGTACTTC | CSARDPSGRAQGIAETQYF
NA | TRBJ2-7 | NA | TRBV19 | TGTGCCAGTAGCGTTGGCACGATTCTGAGAGAGCAGTACTTC | CASSVGTILREQYF
many | TRBJ2-7 | TRBD1 | TRBV7-2 | TGTGCCAGCAAGCGACAGGGGGCCTGGTACGAGCAGTACTTC | CASKRQGAWYEQYF
many | TRBJ2-1 | TRBD2 | TRBV18 | TGTGCCAGCTCACCACCGCTTAGCGGGGGCTACAATGAGCAGTTCTTC | CASSPPLSGGYNEQFF
many | TRBJ2-3 | TRBD1 | TRBV20-1 | TGCAGTGCTAGAGACTCCACAGGGGGCGGAGGAGATACGCAGTATTTT | CSARDSTGGGGDTQYF
many | TRBJ1-2 | TRBD1 | TRBV6-6 | TGTGCCAGCACCTTGACAGGGGGTGATGGCTACACCTTC | CASTLTGGDGYTF
many | TRBJ2-1 | NA | TRBV24-1 | TGTGCCACCGGCGAGCAGTTCTTC | CATGEQFF
few | TRBJ2-2 | NA | TRBV7-2 | TGTGCCAGCAGCTTGGCCCATCGGACACCAAACACCGGGGAGCTGTTTTTT | CASSLAHRTPNTGELFF
few | TRBJ1-4 | NA | TRBV7-9 | TGTGCCAGCAGCTTACCGTTCGATAATGAAAAACTGTTTTTT | CASSLPFDNEKLFF
many | TRBJ2-5 | TRBD1 | TRBV24-1 | TGTGCCACCAGTGATTCCGGACAGGGGGTGGAGACCCAGTACTTC | CATSDSGQGVETQYF
few | TRBJ2-5 | TRBD2 | TRBV11-3 | TGTGCCAGCAGCCAATGGGGGGGAGCACAAGAGACCCAGTACTTC | CASSQWGGAQETQYF
NA | TRBJ1-5 | NA | TRBV20-1 | TGCAGTGCTAGTGCGGGGGGTCAAGGCAATCAGCCCCAGCATTTT | CSASAGGQGNQPQHF
few | TRBJ1-6 | NA | TRBV5-1 | TGCGCCAGCAGCTTGGTGGGGGAGCCACCCCTCCACTTT | CASSLVGEPPLHF
few | TRBJ1-2 | NA | TRBV7-2 | TGTGCCAGCAGCTTAGCGATAGGGGGGAGCGATGGCTACACCTTC | CASSLAIGGSDGYTF
many | TRBJ2-7 | NA | TRBV7-2 | TGTGCCAGCAGCTTAGCGTGGGGCTACGAGCAGTACTTC | CASSLAWGYEQYF
NA | TRBJ2-7 | NA | TRBV7-2 | TGTGCCAGCACCTCCACGAAAGTCTCCTACGAGCAGTACTTC | CASTSTKVSYEQYF
many | TRBJ2-5 | TRBD2 | TRBV20-1 | TGCAGTGCTATGGGACTAGCGGCTAAAGAGACCCAGTACTTC | CSAMGLAAKETQYF
many | TRBJ2-5 | TRBD2 | TRBV12-3/TRBV12-4 | TGTGCCAGCAGTTTAGCGATCGCGGTAGCGGGGGATCAAGAGACCCAGTACTTC | CASSLAIAVAGDQETQYF
NA | TRBJ2-5 | NA | TRBV20-1 | TGCAGTGCCACCTCCCAAGAGACCCAGTACTTC | CSATSQETQYF
many | TRBJ2-5 | NA | TRBV12-3/TRBV12-4 | TGTGCCAGCAGTTTCAGGCTGGCCCAGGAGACCCAGTACTTC | CASSFRLAQETQYF
NA | TRBJ1-6 | TRBD1 | TRBV20-1 | TGCAGTGCCGAACCCTCAGGGGGAAATAATTCACCCCTCCACTTT | CSAEPSGGNNSPLHF
NA | TRBJ2-2 | TRBD1 | TRBV9 | TGTGCCAGCAGCCCCTTTCCCCAGGGGGCGGCCGGGGAGCTGTTTTTT | CASSPFPQGAAGELFF
many | TRBJ2-4 | TRBD1 | TRBV20-1 | TGCAGTGCTAGACCCCTGGACAGGGACAAAAACATTCAGTACTTC | CSARPLDRDKNIQYF
NA | TRBJ1-5 | TRBD1 | TRBV20-1 | TGCAGTGCTAGAGACGGGACAGGGGGCGTTCAGCCCCAGCATTTT | CSARDGTGGVQPQHF
few | TRBJ1-2 | TRBD1 | TRBV5-1 | TGCGCCAGCAGCCAGACAGGGTTTAACTATGGCTACACCTTC | CASSQTGFNYGYTF
many | TRBJ2-7 | NA | TRBV7-9 | TGTGCCAGCAGTCATAGCCAGTCCTACGAGCAGTACTTC | CASSHSQSYEQYF
NA | TRBJ1-2 | TRBD1 | TRBV7-2 | TGTGCCAGCAGCCCACAGGGGACAGCTAACTATGGCTACACCTTC | CASSPQGTANYGYTF
few | TRBJ1-2 | NA | TRBV6-2/TRBV6-3 | TGTGCCAGCAGTGAGGGGGACTATGACTACACCTTC | CASSEGDYDYTF
many | TRBJ2-3 | NA | TRBV2 | TGTGCCAGCAGACCTGACACAGATACGCAGTATTTT | CASRPDTDTQYF
many | TRBJ2-6 | TRBD1 | TRBV20-1 | TGCAGTGCTACAAACCAAGGGACAGTGGGCTCTGGGGCCAACGTCCTGACTTTC | CSATNQGTVGSGANVLTF
few | TRBJ1-6 | TRBD1 | TRBV5-1 | TGCGCCAGCAGCTTGGACCTACAGGGGGCCTATAATTCACCCCTCCACTTT | CASSLDLQGAYNSPLHF
many | TRBJ2-5 | TRBD2 | TRBV6-1 | TGTGCCAGCAGTACCCCGGGACTACGGTACCAAGAGACCCAGTACTTC | CASSTPGLRYQETQYF
few | TRBJ2-1 | NA | TRBV6-2/TRBV6-3 | TGTGCCAGCAGTTTTGCGGGGACTGAGGGGAGTGAGCAGTTCTTC | CASSFAGTEGSEQFF
many | TRBJ1-5 | NA | TRBV7-2 | TGTGCCAGCAGCTTTTCCACGGGCAGCAATCAGCCCCAGCATTTT | CASSFSTGSNQPQHF
few | TRBJ1-5 | TRBD1 | TRBV20-1 | TGCAGTGCTAGAGACCCAGGGGGCTGGAATCAGCCCCAGCATTTT | CSARDPGGWNQPQHF
NA | TRBJ2-3 | TRBD1 | TRBV6-1 | TGTGCCACTGGACAGGTCCTTAGCACAGATACGCAGTATTTT | CATGQVLSTDTQYF
NA | TRBJ2-4 | NA | TRBV5-1 | TGCGCCAGCAGCTTGGAACGCAGGCAGGGGATTGACATTCAGTACTTC | CASSLERRQGIDIQYF
few | TRBJ1-1 | TRBD1 | TRBV6-2/TRBV6-3 | TGTGCCAGCAGTTACCCATCAAACAGGGGGGACACTGAAGCTTTCTTT | CASSYPSNRGDTEAFF
many | TRBJ2-3 | TRBD2 | TRBV2 | TGTGCCAGCAGTGCGACTAGCGGGGGGCCTTTTAGCACAGATACGCAGTATTTT | CASSATSGGPFSTDTQYF
NA | TRBJ2-1 | TRBD1 | TRBV19 | TGTGCCAGTACCGGGACAGGGGGCGCGTTCAATGAGCAGTTCTTC | CASTGTGGAFNEQFF
many | TRBJ2-5 | TRBD1 | TRBV7-2 | TGTGCCAGCAGCTTAGAACAGGGGGCCGGAGAGACCCAGTACTTC | CASSLEQGAGETQYF
many | TRBJ2-5 | TRBD1 | TRBV10-3 | TGTGCCATCAGTAGGGGGCTCGGGGAGACCCAGTACTTC | CAISRGLGETQYF
many | TRBJ1-2 | TRBD1 | TRBV6-2/TRBV6-3 | TGTGCCAGTGCCCGGGACAGGGCTACGGGCGGCTACACCTTC | CASARDRATGGYTF
many | TRBJ2-4 | TRBD1 | TRBV28 | TGTGCCAGCACAGATCACACGGGACAGGGTTTCGGCATTCAGTACTTC | CASTDHTGQGFGIQYF
NA | TRBJ1-1 | NA | TRBV9 | TGTGCCAGCAGCGTAGCTGGGTGGGCAGCTGAAGCTTTCTTT | CASSVAGWAAEAFF